The 18 T cell receptor beta chains presented below share a single source sample, sequenced in a study of chemoradiotherapy in HPV16-positive cancers. TCRdb's copy holds only in-frame clones and misses some; the assay was immunoSEQ multiplex PCR. The sample shows some 9,300 clones, about 82% of them seen only once. Here the sequenced sample was blood, taken from a patient who underwent chemoradiotherapy. Receptors originate from a human donor with HPV-associated anogenital cancer.

In nucleotides, the CDR3 is TGTGCCATCAGCGGACGTAGCAGAAACACAGATACGCAGTATTTT. Amino acid sequence: CAISGRSRNTDTQYF. The V and J genes are TRBV10-3 and TRBJ2-3; no reliable D call. Germline V CDR1 and CDR2: ENHRY, SYGVKD. This CDR3 spans 15 amino acids. The ends were cut back, 6 bases at V and 2 bases at J, with 15 bases in the middle.

The chain couples TRBV9 to TRBJ2-5, with D possibly being TRBD1 (6 bases). Germline lookup yields CDR1 SGDLS and CDR2 YYNGEE. CDR3 length: 16 residues. Trimming removed 0 bases from V and 2 bases from J, with 14 bases in between. As DNA, the CDR3 is TGTGCCAGCAGCGTAGTCGGCCTGACAGGTCAAGAGACCCAGTACTTC. Its translation is CASSVVGLTGQETQYF.

A few counts support this clone. The gene calls are TRBV28 and TRBJ2-5, with D uncertain. This CDR3 has 14 amino acids. Per the germline V gene, CDR1 is MDHEN and CDR2 is SYDVKM. V was clipped by 2 bases and J by 2 bases, with 9 bases between them. The CDR3 is CASSLMRWQETQYF. CDR3 nucleotide sequence: TGTGCCAGCAGTTTAATGCGGTGGCAAGAGACCCAGTACTTC.

The chain carries TRBV6-1 and TRBJ1-5, with 8 nucleotides matching TRBD1. With 3 bases clipped from V and 6 bases from J, the junction kept 10 bases outside the gene matches. The V gene's germline CDR1 is MNHNS and CDR2 SASEGT. The CDR3 spans 16 residues. CDR3 loop: CASSEVPGQVGQPQHF. The CDR3 region has the DNA TGTGCCAGCAGTGAGGTACCGGGACAGGTGGGTCAGCCCCAGCATTTT.

The chain couples TRBV7-9 to TRBJ2-6, with D hard to call. The CDR3 is 13 residues long. Germline V lookup: CDR1 SEHNR, CDR2 FQNEAQ (reference sequence). V was pared by 7 bases and J by 4 bases, with 8 bases between. Here the CDR3 DNA reads TGTGCCAGCACCTTTCGAGGGGCCAACGTCCTGACTTTC. It encodes CASTFRGANVLTF.

V gene TRBV12-5 combines with J gene TRBJ2-4, with 15 bases lining up with TRBD2. The CDR3 consists of 15 residues. The V segment lost 5 bases and the J segment 6 bases; nucleotides outside the gene matches: 2. From germline, CDR1 is LGHNT and CDR2 FRNRAP. CDR3 nucleotides: TGTGCTAGTGGTCGGACTAGCGGGGGGGGAAACATTCAGTACTTC. Translating gives CASGRTSGGGNIQYF.

The V gene is TRBV19, the J gene TRBJ1-3; D gene unclear. The V end lost 3 bases, the J end lost 4 bases, and 7 bases lay between the germline ends. This CDR3 is 13 amino acids long. Germline CDR1 reads LNHDA; CDR2 reads SQIVND (reference sequence). The CDR3 nucleotides are TGTGCCAGTAGTATGCCCGGGGGAAACACCATATATTTT. Translation: CASSMPGGNTIYF.

The chain couples TRBV28 to TRBJ1-6; the D gene is possibly TRBD1 (5 bases). This CDR3 has 13 residues. Germline loops: CDR1 MDHEN, CDR2 SYDVKM. The CDR3 region is CAWGSSYNSPLHF. As DNA, the CDR3 is TGTGCTTGGGGGAGCTCCTATAATTCACCCCTCCACTTT.

The rearrangement joins TRBV18 to TRBJ2-7; tentatively, D is TRBD1 (6 bases). Germline CDR1 and CDR2: KGHSH and LQKENI. Deletions cut 3 bases from V and 4 bases from J, with 19 bases between. The CDR3 length is 16 residues. DNA for the CDR3: TGTGCCAGCTCACCGTCGGACTTACAGGGAAAGTACGAGCAGTACTTC. Protein: CASSPSDLQGKYEQYF.

J is TRBJ1-2 and V is TRBV7-3; 9 nucleotides line up with TRBD1. The CDR3 runs 18 residues. V lost 5 bases to trimming and J lost 4 bases; unmatched junction nucleotides: 17. CDR1 and CDR2 (germline): SGHTA, FQGTGA. CDR3 coding DNA: TGTGCCAGCAGCCCAGATGGACAGGGGACATCAGGGTTCTATGGCTACACCTTC. Protein: CASSPDGQGTSGFYGYTF.

This sequence joins TRBV25-1 and TRBJ1-2, with D possibly matching TRBD1 (5 bases). CDR1 is MGHDK, CDR2 SYGVNS, per germline. The CDR3 contains 15 residues. The V and J ends lost 0 bases and 8 bases respectively, with 16 bases between them. The CDR3 sequence: CASSEYPQGPEGYTF. CDR3 coding DNA: TGTGCCAGCAGTGAATATCCCCAGGGCCCCGAGGGCTACACCTTC.

The genes are TRBV5-1 and TRBJ1-1; D uncertain. The CDR3 length is 13 residues. Looked up from germline, CDR1 is SGHRS and CDR2 is YFSETQ. V lost 5 bases and J lost 1, with 9 bases in between. CDR3 bases: TGCGCCAGCAGAACAGAGCCGAACACTGAAGCTTTCTTT. It translates to CASRTEPNTEAFF.

The rearrangement links TRBV11-3 to TRBJ1-1; TRBD1 aligns across 7 bases. V shed 5 bases and J 10 bases; nucleotides not matched to a gene: 10. CDR1 and CDR2 (germline): SGHNT, YENEEA. This CDR3 is built from 13 residues. CDR3 protein: CASSKTRDRAAFF. CDR3 nucleotides: TGTGCCAGCAGCAAAACCCGGGACAGAGCAGCTTTCTTT.

This rearrangement joins TRBV15 to TRBJ1-5; no definite D call. V was pared by 7 bases and J by 5 bases, with 12 bases between. CDR3 length equals 13 residues. Germline CDR1 LNHNV, CDR2 YYDKDF (reference sequence). The CDR3 loop is CATTPDRDQPQHF. The CDR3 nucleotides are TGTGCCACCACCCCGGACCGGGATCAGCCCCAGCATTTT.

The chain recombines TRBV4-3 with TRBJ1-4; D remains ambiguous. Germline lookup yields CDR1 LGHNA and CDR2 YSLEER. Trimming removed 0 bases from V and 7 bases from J, with 12 bases in between. The CDR3 sequence is 15 residues long. CDR3 amino acids: CASSQDKGGTEKLFF. In DNA form, the CDR3 reads TGCGCCAGCAGCCAAGATAAGGGTGGAACTGAAAAACTGTTTTTT.

The chain is built from TRBV4-3 and TRBJ1-2; 8 nucleotides match TRBD1. The CDR3 extends over 14 amino acids. V was pared by 3 bases and J by 3 bases, with 3 bases of the junction left unmatched. Germline CDR1 LGHNA, CDR2 YSLEER. CDR3 nucleotides: TGCGCCAGCAGCCAGGAACAGGGGGACTATGGCTACACCTTC. Protein: CASSQEQGDYGYTF.

This chain uses TRBV7-9 with TRBJ1-2; possible D gene TRBD1, 6 bases. CDR1 and CDR2 from the germline V gene are SEHNR and FQNEAQ (reference sequence). The V end lost 5 bases, the J end lost 7 bases, and 11 bases lay between the germline ends. This CDR3 is 12 amino acids long. The CDR3 DNA follows: TGTGCCAGCAGCGGGGGGCCCCTTGGCTACACCTTC. Amino acid sequence: CASSGGPLGYTF.

This clone came up a few times. This rearrangement joins TRBV19 to TRBJ2-3, with 7 bases lining up with TRBD1. The V segment lost 5 bases and the J segment 4 bases; nucleotides outside the gene matches: 6. The germline V gene encodes CDR1 LNHDA and CDR2 SQIVND (reference sequence). The CDR3 is made up of 14 amino acids. DNA for the CDR3: TGTGCCAGTAGTTTAAAAGGGGGCCCAGATACGCAGTATTTT. Protein: CASSLKGGPDTQYF.